The clone carrying this T cell receptor beta chain was seen a single time. Antigen: not known. The PCR contained 60 Vbeta and 13 Jbeta primers. TCRdb's copy holds only in-frame clones and misses some; the assay was immunoSEQ multiplex PCR. Among about 98,000 clones listed, approximately 78% were seen once. Germline V gene lookup returns CDR1 MNHEY and CDR2 SVGAGI. The CDR3 runs 14 residues. With V trimmed by 0 bases and J by 6 bases, 5 bases remained unmatched. The sample is drawn from a study of cytomegalovirus exposure and HLA in healthy donors. Study information: Samples from HLA-typed donors yielded about 86 million unique TCRs in an early data release. Study-level findings and limits: The authors judged a highly shared variant cluster likely a sequencing artifact. Solely CMV serostatus was available to characterize immune exposure.

The sample consisted of PBMCs. The receptor was derived from a man aged 40-49 years in good health and CMV-seronegative. The chain combines TRBV6-5 with TRBJ2-7, with TRBD2 matching 7 bases. The CDR3 loop is CASSYSKSSGEQYF. CDR3 nucleotides: TGTGCCAGCAGTTACTCCAAATCTAGCGGCGAGCAGTACTTC.